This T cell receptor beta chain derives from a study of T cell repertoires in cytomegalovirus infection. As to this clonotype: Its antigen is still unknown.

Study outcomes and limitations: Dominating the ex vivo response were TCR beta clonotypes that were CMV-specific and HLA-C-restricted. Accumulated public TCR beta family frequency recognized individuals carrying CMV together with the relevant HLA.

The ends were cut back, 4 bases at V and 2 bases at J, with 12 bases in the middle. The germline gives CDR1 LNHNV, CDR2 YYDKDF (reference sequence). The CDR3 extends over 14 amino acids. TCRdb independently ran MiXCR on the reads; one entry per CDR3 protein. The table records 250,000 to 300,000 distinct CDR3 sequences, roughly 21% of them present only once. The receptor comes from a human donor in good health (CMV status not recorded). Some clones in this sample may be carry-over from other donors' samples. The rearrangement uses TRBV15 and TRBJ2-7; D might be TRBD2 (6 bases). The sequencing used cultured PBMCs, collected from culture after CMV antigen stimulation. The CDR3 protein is CATSKGGGTYEQYF. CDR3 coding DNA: TGTGCCACCAGCAAGGGTGGCGGGACCTACGAGCAGTACTTC.